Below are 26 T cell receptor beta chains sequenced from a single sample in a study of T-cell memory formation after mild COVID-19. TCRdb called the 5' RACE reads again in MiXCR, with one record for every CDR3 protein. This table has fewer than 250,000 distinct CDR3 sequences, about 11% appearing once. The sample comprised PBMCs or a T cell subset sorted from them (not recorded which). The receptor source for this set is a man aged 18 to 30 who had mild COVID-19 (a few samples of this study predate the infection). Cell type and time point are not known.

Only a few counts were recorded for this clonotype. CDR3 nucleotide sequence: TGTGCCAGCCGCCCGGACGGCGGGGGGACTAGCCCAGATACGCAGTATTTT. Its protein is CASRPDGGGTSPDTQYF. V usage is TRBV12-3 or TRBV12-4 and J usage is TRBJ2-3; 9 positions agree with TRBD2. V was clipped by 8 bases and J by 4 bases; unmatched bases: 16. The CDR3 spans 17 residues.

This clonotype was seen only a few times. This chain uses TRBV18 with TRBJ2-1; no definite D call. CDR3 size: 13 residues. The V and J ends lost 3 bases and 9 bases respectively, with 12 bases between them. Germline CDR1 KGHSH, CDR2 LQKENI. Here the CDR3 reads CASSPPPRGEQFF. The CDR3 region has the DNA TGTGCCAGCTCACCTCCGCCGCGTGGTGAGCAGTTCTTC.

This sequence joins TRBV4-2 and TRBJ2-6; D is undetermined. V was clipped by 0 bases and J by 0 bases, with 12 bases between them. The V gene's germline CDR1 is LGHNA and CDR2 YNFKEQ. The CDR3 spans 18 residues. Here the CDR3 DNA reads TGTGCCAGCAGCCAAGAAACAGTGCGCTTCTCTGGGGCCAACGTCCTGACTTTC. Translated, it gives CASSQETVRFSGANVLTF.

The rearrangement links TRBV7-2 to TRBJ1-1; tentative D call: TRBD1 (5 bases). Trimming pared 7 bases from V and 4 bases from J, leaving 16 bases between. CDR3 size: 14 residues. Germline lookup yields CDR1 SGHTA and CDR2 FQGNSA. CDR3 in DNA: TGTGCCAGCAAAAGGGGTTACGAGAGCACTGAAGCTTTCTTT. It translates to CASKRGYESTEAFF.

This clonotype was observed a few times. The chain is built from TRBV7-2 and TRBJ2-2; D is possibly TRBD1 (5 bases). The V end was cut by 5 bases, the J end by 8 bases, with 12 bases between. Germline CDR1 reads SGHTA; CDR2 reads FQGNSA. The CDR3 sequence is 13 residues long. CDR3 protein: CASSPFREGELFF. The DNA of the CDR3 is TGTGCCAGCAGCCCTTTCAGGGAAGGGGAGCTGTTTTTT. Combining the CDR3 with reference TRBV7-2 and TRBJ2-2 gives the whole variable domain GAGVSQSPSNKVTEKGKDVELRCDPISGHTALYWYRQSLGQGLEFLIYFQGNSAPDKSGLPSDRFSAERTGGSVSTLTIQRTQQEDSAVYLCASSPFREGELFFGEGSRLTVL.

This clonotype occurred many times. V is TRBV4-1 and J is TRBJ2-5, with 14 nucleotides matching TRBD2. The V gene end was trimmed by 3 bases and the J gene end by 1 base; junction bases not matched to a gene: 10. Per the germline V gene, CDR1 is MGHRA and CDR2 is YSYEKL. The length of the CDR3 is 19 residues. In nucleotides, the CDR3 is TGCGCCAGCAGCCAGGAATACAGGGGGACTAGCGGGGGCCAAGAGACCCAGTACTTC. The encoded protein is CASSQEYRGTSGGQETQYF.

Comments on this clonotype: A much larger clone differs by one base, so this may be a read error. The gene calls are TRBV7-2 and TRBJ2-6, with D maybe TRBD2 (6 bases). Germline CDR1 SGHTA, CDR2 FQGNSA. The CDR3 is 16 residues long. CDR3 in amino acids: CASSLALGTGANGLTF. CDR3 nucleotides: TGTGCCAGCAGCTTAGCGCTGGGGACTGGGGCCAACGGCCTGACTTTC.

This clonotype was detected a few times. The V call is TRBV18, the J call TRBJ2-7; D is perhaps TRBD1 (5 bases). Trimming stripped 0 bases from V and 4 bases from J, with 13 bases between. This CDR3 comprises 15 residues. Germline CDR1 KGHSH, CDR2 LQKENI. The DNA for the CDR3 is TGTGCCAGCTCACCACCCTCGGTAGGGGATTACGAGCAGTACTTC. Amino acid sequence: CASSPPSVGDYEQYF.

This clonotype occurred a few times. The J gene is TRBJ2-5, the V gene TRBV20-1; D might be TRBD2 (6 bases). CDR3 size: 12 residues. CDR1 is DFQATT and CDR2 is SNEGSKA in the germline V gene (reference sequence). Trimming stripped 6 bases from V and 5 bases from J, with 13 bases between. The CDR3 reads CSARLGTETQYF. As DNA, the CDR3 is TGCAGTGCCCGATTGGGGACTGAGACCCAGTACTTC.

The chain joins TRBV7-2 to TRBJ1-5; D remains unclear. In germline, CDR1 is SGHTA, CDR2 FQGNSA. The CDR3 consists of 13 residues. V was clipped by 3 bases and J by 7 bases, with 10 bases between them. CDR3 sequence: CASSLGSLQPQHF. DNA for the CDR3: TGTGCCAGCAGCTTGGGGAGCCTACAGCCCCAGCATTTT.

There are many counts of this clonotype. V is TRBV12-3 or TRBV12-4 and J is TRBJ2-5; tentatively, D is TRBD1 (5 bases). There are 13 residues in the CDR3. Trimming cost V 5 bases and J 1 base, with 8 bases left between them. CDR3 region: CASSGQLQETQYF. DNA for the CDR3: TGTGCCAGCAGTGGACAACTCCAAGAGACCCAGTACTTC.

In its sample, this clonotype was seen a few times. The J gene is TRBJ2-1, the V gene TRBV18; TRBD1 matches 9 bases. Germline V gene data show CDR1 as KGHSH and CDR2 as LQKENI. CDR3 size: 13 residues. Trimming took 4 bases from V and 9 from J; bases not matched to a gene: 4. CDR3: CASSRGTGSEQFF. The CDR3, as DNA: TGTGCCAGCTCACGCGGGACAGGGAGTGAGCAGTTCTTC.

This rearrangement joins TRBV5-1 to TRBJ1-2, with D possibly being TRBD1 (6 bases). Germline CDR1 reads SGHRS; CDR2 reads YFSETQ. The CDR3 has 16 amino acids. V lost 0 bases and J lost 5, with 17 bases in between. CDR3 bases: TGCGCCAGCAGCTTGGAAGGCCACTTACAGGGATATGGCTACACCTTC. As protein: CASSLEGHLQGYGYTF.

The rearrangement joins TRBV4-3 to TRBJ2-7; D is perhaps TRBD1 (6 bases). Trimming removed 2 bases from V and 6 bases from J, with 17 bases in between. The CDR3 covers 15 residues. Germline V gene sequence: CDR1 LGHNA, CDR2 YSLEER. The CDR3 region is CASSQTLQGTREQYF. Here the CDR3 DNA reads TGCGCCAGCAGCCAAACCCTCCAGGGGACGCGCGAGCAGTACTTC.

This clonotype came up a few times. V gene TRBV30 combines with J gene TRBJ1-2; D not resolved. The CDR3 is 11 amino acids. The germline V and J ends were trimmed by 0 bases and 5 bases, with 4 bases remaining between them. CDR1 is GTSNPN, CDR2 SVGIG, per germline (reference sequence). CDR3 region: CAWSVGYGYTF. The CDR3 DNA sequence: TGTGCCTGGAGTGTCGGGTATGGCTACACCTTC.

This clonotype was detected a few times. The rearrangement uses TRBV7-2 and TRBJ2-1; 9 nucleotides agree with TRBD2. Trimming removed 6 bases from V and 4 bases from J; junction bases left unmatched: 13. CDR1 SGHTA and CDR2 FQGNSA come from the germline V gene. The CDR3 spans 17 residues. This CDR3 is CASRPRRGGGRYNEQFF. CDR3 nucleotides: TGTGCCAGCAGACCCCGGCGCGGGGGGGGGCGATACAATGAGCAGTTCTTC.

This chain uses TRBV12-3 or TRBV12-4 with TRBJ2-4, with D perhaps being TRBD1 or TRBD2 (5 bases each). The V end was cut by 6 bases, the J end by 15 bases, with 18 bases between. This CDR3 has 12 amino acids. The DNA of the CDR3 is TGTGCCAGCAGCCTCGGGACGCCGCGTGGGTACTTC. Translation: CASSLGTPRGYF.

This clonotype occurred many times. The CDR3 spells CAISDRGRVSGQFF. The CDR3 DNA reads as TGTGCCATCAGTGACAGGGGACGGGTCAGTGGGCAGTTCTTC. The V and J genes are TRBV10-3 and TRBJ2-1; possible D gene TRBD1, 6 bases. Germline V gene lookup returns CDR1 ENHRY and CDR2 SYGVKD. V was trimmed by 3 bases and J by 12 bases, leaving 18 bases between them. The CDR3 spans 14 residues.

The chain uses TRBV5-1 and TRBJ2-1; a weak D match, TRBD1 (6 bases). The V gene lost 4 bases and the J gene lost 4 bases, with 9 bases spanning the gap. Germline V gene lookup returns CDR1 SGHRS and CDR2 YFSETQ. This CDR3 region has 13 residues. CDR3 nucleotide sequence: TGCGCCAGCAGCAGGACAGATTACAATGAGCAGTTCTTC. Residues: CASSRTDYNEQFF.

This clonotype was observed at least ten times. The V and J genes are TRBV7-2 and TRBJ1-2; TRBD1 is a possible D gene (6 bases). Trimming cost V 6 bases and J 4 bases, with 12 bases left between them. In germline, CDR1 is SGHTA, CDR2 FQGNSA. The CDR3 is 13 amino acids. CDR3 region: CASSTDRTYGYTF. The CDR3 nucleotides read TGTGCCAGCAGTACCGACAGGACCTATGGCTACACCTTC.

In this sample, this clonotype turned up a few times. The DNA for the CDR3 is TGCGCCAGCAGCTTGGAACTGGGTAGGGAGCAGTACGTC. Translating gives CASSLELGREQYV. This chain links TRBV5-1 with TRBJ2-7; the D is unclear. This CDR3 has 13 amino acids. V was clipped by 0 bases and J by 7 bases, with 11 bases between them. Per germline, CDR1 SGHRS and CDR2 YFSETQ.

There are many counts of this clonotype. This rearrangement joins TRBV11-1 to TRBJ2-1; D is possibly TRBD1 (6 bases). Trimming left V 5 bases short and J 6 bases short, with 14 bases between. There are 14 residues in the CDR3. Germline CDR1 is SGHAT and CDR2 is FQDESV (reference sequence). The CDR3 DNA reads TGTGCCAGCAGCCAAATCGGGACAACCAATGAGCAGTTCTTC. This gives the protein CASSQIGTTNEQFF. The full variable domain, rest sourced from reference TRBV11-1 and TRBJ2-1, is EAEVAQSPRYKITEKSQAVAFWCDPISGHATLYWYRQILGQGPELLVQFQDESVVDDSQLPKDRFSAERLKGVDSTLKIQPAELGDSAMYLCASSQIGTTNEQFFGPGTRLTVL.

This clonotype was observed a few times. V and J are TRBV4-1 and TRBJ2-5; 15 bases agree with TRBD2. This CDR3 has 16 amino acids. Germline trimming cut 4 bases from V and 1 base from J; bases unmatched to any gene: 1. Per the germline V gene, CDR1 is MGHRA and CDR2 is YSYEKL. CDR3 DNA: TGCGCCAGCAGCCGGACTAGCGGGGGGGCCCAAGAGACCCAGTACTTC. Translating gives CASSRTSGGAQETQYF.

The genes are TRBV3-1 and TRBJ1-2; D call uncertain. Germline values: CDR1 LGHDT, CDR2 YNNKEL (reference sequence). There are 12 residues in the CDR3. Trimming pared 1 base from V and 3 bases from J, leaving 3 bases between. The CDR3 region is CASSQADYGYTF. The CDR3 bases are TGTGCCAGCAGCCAAGCCGACTATGGCTACACCTTC.

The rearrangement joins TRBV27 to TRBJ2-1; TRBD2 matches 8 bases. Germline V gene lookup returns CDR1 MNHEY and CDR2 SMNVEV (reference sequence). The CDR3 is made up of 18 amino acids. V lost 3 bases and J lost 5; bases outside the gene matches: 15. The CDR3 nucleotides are TGTGCCAGCAGTTTCGGGTTTAGCGGGGCCCGTCGACACAATGAGCAGTTCTTC. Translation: CASSFGFSGARRHNEQFF.

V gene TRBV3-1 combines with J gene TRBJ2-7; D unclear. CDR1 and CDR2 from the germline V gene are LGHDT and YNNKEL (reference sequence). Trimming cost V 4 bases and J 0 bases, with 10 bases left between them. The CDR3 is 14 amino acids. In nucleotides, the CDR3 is TGTGCCAGCAGCCTCGGATCAAACTCCTACGAGCAGTACTTC. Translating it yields CASSLGSNSYEQYF.